The source of this TCR beta chain is a study of T cell clonotyping in hematopoietic cell transplantation. This clone was counted between two and nine times. What it recognizes is unknown. The method was immunoSEQ multiplex PCR; TCRdb's version includes in-frame clones alone and lacks a portion of them. The table lists some 3,500 clones, under 80% of them singletons. Whole-study findings and limits: CD4 and CD8 repertoire contributions could not be separated without sorting.

The clonotype originates from a male patient aged 40 to 50 who had an allogeneic stem cell transplant from an unrelated donor, so the T cells may come from the graft donor. Some clones in this sample may be carry-over from other donors' samples. The starting material was peripheral blood mononuclear cells, obtained 30 days after allogeneic stem cell transplant.

The CDR3 DNA is TGTGCCAGCAGCGTCGTGGGGTTTGCAGATACGCAGTATTTT. Amino acids: CASSVVGFADTQYF. The chain recombines TRBV9 with TRBJ2-3; D gene ambiguous. Trimming removed 2 bases from V and 4 bases from J, with 11 bases in between. The CDR3 length is 14 residues. Germline V gives CDR1 SGDLS, CDR2 YYNGEE.